This TCR beta chain came from a study of shared clonotypes between healthy human individuals. Naive CD8 cells comprised CD45RO-negative, CCR7-positively selected cells, excluding terminally differentiated effector memory CD45RA+ cells. A note on this clone: One end of the junction is discordant with germline, which a read error may explain.

The CDR3 loop spans 14 amino acids. From germline, CDR1 is ENHRY and CDR2 SYGVKD. The repertoire was sequenced with immunoSEQ multiplex PCR; TCRdb's copy has only in-frame clones and lacks some. Among around 2,000,000 clones listed, roughly 95% were seen once. The chain links TRBV10-3 to TRBJ1-1; D may be TRBD1 (5 bases). Sequenced: naive CD8+ T cells sorted from blood. The receptor's source is a man in his late teens or twenties in good health. The CDR3 spells CAVSESGGRAEAFF. The CDR3, as DNA: TGTGCCGTCAGTGAGTCGGGGGGACGCGCTGAAGCTTTCTTT.